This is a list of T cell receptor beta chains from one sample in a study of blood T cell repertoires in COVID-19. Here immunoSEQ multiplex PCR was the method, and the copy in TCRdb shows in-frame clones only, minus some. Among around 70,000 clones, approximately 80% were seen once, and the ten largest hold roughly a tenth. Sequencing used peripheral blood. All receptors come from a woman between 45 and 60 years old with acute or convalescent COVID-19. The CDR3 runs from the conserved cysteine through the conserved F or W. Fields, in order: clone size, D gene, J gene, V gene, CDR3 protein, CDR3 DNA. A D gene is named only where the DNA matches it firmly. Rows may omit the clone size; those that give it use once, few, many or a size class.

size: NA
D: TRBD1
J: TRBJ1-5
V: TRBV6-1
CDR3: CASSQARGANNQPQHF
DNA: TGTGCCAGCAGTCAAGCCAGGGGGGCTAACAATCAGCCCCAGCATTTT

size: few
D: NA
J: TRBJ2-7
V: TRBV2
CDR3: CASSRGPLGEQYF
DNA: TGTGCCAGCAGTCGAGGGCCGCTGGGAGAGCAGTACTTC

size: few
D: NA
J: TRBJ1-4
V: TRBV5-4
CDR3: CASSFYGGGLLAEKLFF
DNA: TGTGCCAGCAGCTTTTACGGCGGGGGGCTTCTTGCTGAAAAACTGTTTTTT

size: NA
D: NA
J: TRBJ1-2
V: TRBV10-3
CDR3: CAISEGQKYYGYTF
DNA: TGTGCCATCAGTGAGGGACAGAAGTACTATGGCTACACCTTC

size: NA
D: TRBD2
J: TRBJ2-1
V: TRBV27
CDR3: CASSLSRAWTSGTYNEQFF
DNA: TGTGCCAGCAGTTTATCGCGGGCCTGGACTAGCGGGACCTACAATGAGCAGTTCTTC

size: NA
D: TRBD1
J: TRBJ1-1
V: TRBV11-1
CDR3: CASSLGQGLGAFF
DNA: TGTGCCAGCAGCCTCGGACAGGGGCTCGGGGCTTTCTTT

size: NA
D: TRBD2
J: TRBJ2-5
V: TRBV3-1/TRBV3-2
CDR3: CASSAGGLHQETQYF
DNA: TGTGCCAGCAGCGCGGGGGGGCTCCACCAAGAGACCCAGTACTTC

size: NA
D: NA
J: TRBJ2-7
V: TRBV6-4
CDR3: CASSDSASGEQYF
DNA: TGTGCCAGCAGTGACTCGGCCAGTGGCGAGCAGTACTTC

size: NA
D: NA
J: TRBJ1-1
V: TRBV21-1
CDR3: CASIPYHRPGGAEAFF
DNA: TGTGCCAGCATCCCATACCACAGGCCGGGGGGTGCTGAAGCTTTCTTT

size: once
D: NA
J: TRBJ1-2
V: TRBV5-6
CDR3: CASSLDRVGYTF
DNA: TGTGCCAGCAGCTTGGACAGGGTCGGCTACACCTTC

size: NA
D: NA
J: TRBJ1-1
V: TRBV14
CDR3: CASSQLPVAGDAFF
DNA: TGTGCCAGCAGCCAACTTCCAGTAGCCGGAGATGCTTTCTTT

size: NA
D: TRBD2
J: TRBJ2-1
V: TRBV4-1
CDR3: CASSQAQRGGVDEQFF
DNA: TGCGCCAGCAGCCAAGCCCAGCGGGGGGGCGTAGATGAGCAGTTCTTC

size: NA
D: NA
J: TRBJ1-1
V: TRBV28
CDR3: CASSFPGGGVGNTEAFF
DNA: TGTGCCAGCAGTTTTCCCGGGGGGGGCGTCGGGAACACTGAAGCTTTCTTT

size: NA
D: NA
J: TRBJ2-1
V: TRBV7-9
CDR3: CASSQRVSYNEQFF
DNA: TGTGCCAGCAGTCAACGGGTCTCCTACAATGAGCAGTTCTTC

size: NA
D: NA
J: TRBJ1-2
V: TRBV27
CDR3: CASTSDRTIGYTF
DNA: TGTGCCAGCACAAGCGACAGAACTATTGGCTACACCTTC

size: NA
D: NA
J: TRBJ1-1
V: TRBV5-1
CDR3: CASSDAENTEAFF
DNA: TGCGCCAGCAGTGACGCGGAGAACACTGAAGCTTTCTTT

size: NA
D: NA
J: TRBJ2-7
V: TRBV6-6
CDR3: CASSYRQGYEQYF
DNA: TGTGCCAGCAGTTACCGGCAGGGCTACGAGCAGTACTTC

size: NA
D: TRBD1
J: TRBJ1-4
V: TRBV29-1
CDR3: CSVIGQGFGEKLFF
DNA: TGCAGCGTTATAGGACAGGGTTTTGGGGAAAAACTGTTTTTT

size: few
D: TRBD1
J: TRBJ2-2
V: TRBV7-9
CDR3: CASSVRLQGPNTGELFF
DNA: TGTGCCAGCAGCGTTCGATTACAGGGGCCCAACACCGGGGAGCTGTTTTTT

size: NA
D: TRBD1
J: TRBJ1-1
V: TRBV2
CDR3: CASSLDRTGTEAFF
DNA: TGTGCCAGCAGTTTGGACAGGACAGGCACTGAAGCTTTCTTT

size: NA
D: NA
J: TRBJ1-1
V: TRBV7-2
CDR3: CASNFNRAPEAFF
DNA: TGTGCCAGCAACTTCAACAGGGCCCCTGAAGCTTTCTTT

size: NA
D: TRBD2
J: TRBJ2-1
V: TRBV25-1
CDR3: CASSETVAGNFYNEQFF
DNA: TGTGCCAGCAGTGAAACAGTAGCGGGAAACTTCTACAATGAGCAGTTCTTC

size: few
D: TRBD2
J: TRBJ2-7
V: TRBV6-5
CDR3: CASSSIAGRSSYEQYF
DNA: TGTGCCAGCAGTTCGATAGCGGGGAGGAGCTCCTACGAGCAGTACTTC

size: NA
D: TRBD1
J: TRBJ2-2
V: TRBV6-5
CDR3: CASSYLGQGAFGELFF
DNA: TGTGCCAGCAGTTACTTGGGACAGGGGGCATTCGGGGAGCTGTTTTTT

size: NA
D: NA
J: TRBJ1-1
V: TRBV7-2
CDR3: CASSLTRNTEAFF
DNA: TGTGCCAGCAGCTTAACACGGAACACTGAAGCTTTCTTT

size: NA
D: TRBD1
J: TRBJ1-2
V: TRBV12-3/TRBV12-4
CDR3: CASSEGTGFGYTF
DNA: TGTGCCAGCAGTGAAGGGACAGGGTTTGGCTACACCTTC

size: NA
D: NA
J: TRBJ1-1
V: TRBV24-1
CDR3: CATSDTYTEAFF
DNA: TGTGCCACCAGTGATACATACACTGAAGCTTTCTTT

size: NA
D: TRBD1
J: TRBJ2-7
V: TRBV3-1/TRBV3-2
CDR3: CASSQIPGGHDEQYF
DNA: TGTGCCAGCAGCCAAATCCCAGGGGGCCACGACGAGCAGTACTTC

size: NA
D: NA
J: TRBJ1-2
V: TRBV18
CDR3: CASSPPIGSYTF
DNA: TGTGCCAGCTCACCGCCGATTGGCAGCTACACCTTC

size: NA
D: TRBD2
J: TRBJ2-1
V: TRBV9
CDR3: CASSVATSGGWNEQFF
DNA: TGTGCCAGCAGCGTAGCTACTAGCGGGGGTTGGAATGAGCAGTTCTTC

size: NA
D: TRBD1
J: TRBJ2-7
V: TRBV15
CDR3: CATSSGDRASSYEQYF
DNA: TGTGCCACCAGCAGTGGGGACAGGGCGAGCTCCTACGAGCAGTACTTC

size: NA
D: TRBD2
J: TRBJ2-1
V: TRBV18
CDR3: CASSPPLAGVFNEQFF
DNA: TGTGCCAGCTCACCACCACTAGCGGGAGTGTTCAATGAGCAGTTCTTC

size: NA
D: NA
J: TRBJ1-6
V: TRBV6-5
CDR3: CASSSTGLSLHF
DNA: TGTGCCAGCAGTTCAACAGGGTTGTCCCTCCACTTT

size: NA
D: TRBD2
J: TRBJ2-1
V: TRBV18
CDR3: CASSSGGVYNEQFF
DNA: TGTGCCAGCTCAAGCGGGGGGGTTTACAATGAGCAGTTCTTC

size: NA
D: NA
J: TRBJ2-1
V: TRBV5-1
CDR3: CASSLGGTTYNEQFF
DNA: TGCGCCAGCAGCTTGGGTGGGACAACCTACAATGAGCAGTTCTTC

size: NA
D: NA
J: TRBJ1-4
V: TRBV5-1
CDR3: CASSLGQGGEKLFF
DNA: TGCGCCAGCAGCTTGGGGCAGGGCGGTGAAAAACTGTTTTTT

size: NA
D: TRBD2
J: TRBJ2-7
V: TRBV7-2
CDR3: CASSSSGGVVQYF
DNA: TGTGCCAGCAGCTCTAGCGGGGGGGTGGTGCAGTACTTC

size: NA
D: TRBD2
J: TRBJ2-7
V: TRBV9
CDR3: CASSVGGGEYEQYF
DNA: TGTGCCAGCAGCGTAGGGGGAGGGGAGTACGAGCAGTACTTC

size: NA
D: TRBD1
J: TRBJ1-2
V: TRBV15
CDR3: CATSGQGVYGYTF
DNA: TGTGCCACCAGCGGACAGGGGGTATATGGCTACACCTTC

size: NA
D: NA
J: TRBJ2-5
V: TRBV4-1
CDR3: CASSPSMNTQETQYF
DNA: TGCGCCAGCAGCCCATCAATGAACACACAAGAGACCCAGTACTTC

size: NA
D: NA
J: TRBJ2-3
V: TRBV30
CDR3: CAWSRGTSSDTQYF
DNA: TGTGCCTGGAGCAGGGGGACTAGTTCAGATACGCAGTATTTT

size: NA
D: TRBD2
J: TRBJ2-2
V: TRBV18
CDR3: CASSPSGGNTGELFF
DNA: TGTGCCAGCTCACCTAGCGGGGGGAACACCGGGGAGCTGTTTTTT

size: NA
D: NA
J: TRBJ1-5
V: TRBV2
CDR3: CASRSLDMSNQPQHF
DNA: TGTGCCAGCCGTAGCTTGGACATGTCGAATCAGCCCCAGCATTTT

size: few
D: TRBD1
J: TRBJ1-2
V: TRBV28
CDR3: CASSRDRAYGYTF
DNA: TGTGCCAGCAGCCGAGACAGGGCCTATGGCTACACCTTC

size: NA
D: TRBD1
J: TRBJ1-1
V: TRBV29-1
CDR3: CSVKNSGTGEGQNTEAFF
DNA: TGCAGCGTTAAAAACTCCGGGACAGGGGAAGGGCAGAACACTGAAGCTTTCTTT

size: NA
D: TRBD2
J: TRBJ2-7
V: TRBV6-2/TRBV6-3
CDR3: CASSYGGRSWDYEQYF
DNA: TGTGCCAGCAGTTACGGCGGGAGGTCATGGGACTACGAGCAGTACTTC

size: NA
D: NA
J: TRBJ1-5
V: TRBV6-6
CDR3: CASSYPRAESNQPQHF
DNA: TGTGCCAGCAGTTATCCCAGGGCAGAGAGCAATCAGCCCCAGCATTTT

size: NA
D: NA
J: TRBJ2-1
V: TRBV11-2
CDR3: CASSLGQELYYNEQFF
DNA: TGTGCCAGCAGCTTGGGGCAGGAGCTTTACTACAATGAGCAGTTCTTC

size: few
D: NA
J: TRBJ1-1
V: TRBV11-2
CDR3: CASSLTLSTEAFF
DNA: TGTGCCAGCAGCTTAACGCTAAGCACTGAAGCTTTCTTT

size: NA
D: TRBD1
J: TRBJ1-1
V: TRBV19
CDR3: CASSIQGAGTEAFF
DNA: TGTGCCAGTAGTATACAGGGGGCGGGGACTGAAGCTTTCTTT

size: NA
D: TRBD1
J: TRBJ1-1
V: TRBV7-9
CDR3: CASSLWTGGNTEAFF
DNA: TGTGCCAGCAGCCTTTGGACAGGGGGAAACACTGAAGCTTTCTTT

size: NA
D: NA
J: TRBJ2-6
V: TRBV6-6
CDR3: CATGLTSGANVLTF
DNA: TGTGCCACGGGGTTAACGAGTGGGGCCAACGTCCTGACTTTC

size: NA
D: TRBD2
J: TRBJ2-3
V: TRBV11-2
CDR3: CASRTGTIITDTQYF
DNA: TGTGCCAGCAGAACCGGGACTATTATCACAGATACGCAGTATTTT